The 2 T cell receptor beta chains below come from one sample, sequenced in a study of blood T cell repertoires in COVID-19. TCRdb's table, derived via immunoSEQ multiplex PCR, lists solely in-frame clones and lacks some. This table holds under 250,000 clones, about four fifths found once. The sample consisted of peripheral blood. Every receptor here comes from a man older than 75 with acute or convalescent COVID-19.

The chain joins TRBV27 to TRBJ2-2, with TRBD1 matching 7 bases. Germline V gene sequence: CDR1 MNHEY, CDR2 SMNVEV (reference sequence). This CDR3 contains 16 residues. Unmatched junction bases numbered 8, after V lost 5 bases and J lost 2 bases. CDR3 sequence (DNA): TGTGCCAGCAGTCCACAGGGGTCGGACAACACCGGGGAGCTGTTTTTT. Its protein product is CASSPQGSDNTGELFF.

The J gene is TRBJ2-7, the V gene TRBV6-6; TRBD1 aligns across 7 bases. The V gene end was trimmed by 6 bases and the J gene end by 5 bases; junction bases not matched to a gene: 19. This CDR3 is built from 17 residues. In germline, CDR1 is MNHNY, CDR2 SVGAGI (reference sequence). DNA of the CDR3: TGTGCCAGCAGGCGAACAGGGGACCGTGCGCTGGCCCACGAGCAGTACTTC. Translated, it gives CASRRTGDRALAHEQYF.